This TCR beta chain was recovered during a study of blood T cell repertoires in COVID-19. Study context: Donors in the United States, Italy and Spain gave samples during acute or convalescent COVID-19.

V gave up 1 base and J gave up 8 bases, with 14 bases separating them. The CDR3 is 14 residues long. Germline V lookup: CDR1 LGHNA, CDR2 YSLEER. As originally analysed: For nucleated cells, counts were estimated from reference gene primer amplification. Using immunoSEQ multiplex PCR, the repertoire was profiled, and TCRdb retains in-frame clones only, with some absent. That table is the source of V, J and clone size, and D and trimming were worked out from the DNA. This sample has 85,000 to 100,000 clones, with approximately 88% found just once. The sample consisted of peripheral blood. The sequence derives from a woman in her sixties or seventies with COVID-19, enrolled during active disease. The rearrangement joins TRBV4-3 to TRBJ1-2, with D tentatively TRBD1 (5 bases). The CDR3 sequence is CASSQGGFGQGYTF. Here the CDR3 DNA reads TGCGCCAGCAGCCAAGGGGGCTTTGGTCAAGGCTACACCTTC.